These 25 T cell receptor beta chains originate from one sample sequenced in a study of CD8 T cells in Susac syndrome. With random hexamers, roughly 0.45 to 1 ug RNA was reverse transcribed. TCRdb used MiXCR to reprocess the immunoSEQ multiplex PCR reads, holding one entry per CDR3 protein. Among around 130,000 distinct CDR3 sequences listed, around 86% were seen once. Input material: CD8+ T cells from PBMCs. The receptors stem from a human donor with multiple sclerosis.

CDR3 in amino acids: CASSLRLAGDPYNEQFF. CDR3 bases: TGTGCCAGCAGCTTACGGCTAGCGGGGGATCCCTACAATGAGCAGTTCTTC. The chain has TRBV13 and TRBJ2-1, with TRBD2 matching over 10 bases. Trimming cost V 2 bases and J 2 bases; bases outside gene matches: 6. The CDR3 loop spans 17 amino acids. Germline values: CDR1 PRHDT, CDR2 FYEKMQ (reference sequence).

The V gene is TRBV4-1, the J gene TRBJ2-1; unclear D gene. V lost 4 bases to trimming and J lost 8 bases, with 18 bases between them. The V gene's germline CDR1 is MGHRA and CDR2 YSYEKL. The CDR3 is made up of 15 amino acids. The CDR3 loop is CASSPVFPGTDEQFF. CDR3 nucleotides: TGCGCCAGCAGCCCAGTGTTTCCTGGTACGGATGAGCAGTTCTTC.

The CDR3 here is CASSQSRGYRTGGGSTEAFF. CDR3 coding DNA: TGTGCCAGCAGCCAATCAAGGGGATACAGGACAGGGGGCGGTAGCACTGAAGCTTTCTTT. The chain carries TRBV11-3 and TRBJ1-1, with 11 bases matching TRBD1. The germline V gene encodes CDR1 SGHNT and CDR2 YENEEA. This CDR3 contains 20 residues. J was trimmed by 4 bases and V by 5 bases; bases with no gene match: 21.

This rearrangement joins TRBV27 to TRBJ2-1; D unclear. V shed 6 bases and J shed 4 bases, with 10 bases lying between them. This CDR3 region has 13 residues. Germline CDR1 is MNHEY and CDR2 is SMNVEV (reference sequence). Written as DNA, the CDR3 is TGTGCCAGCAGACCTCTTAATTACAATGAGCAGTTCTTC. This sequence encodes CASRPLNYNEQFF.

The CDR3 region is CATSDLAYNEQFF. The CDR3 DNA reads as TGTGCCACCAGTGATCTTGCCTACAATGAGCAGTTCTTC. This chain connects TRBV24-1 to TRBJ2-1; D is uncertain. This CDR3 has 13 residues. Germline V gene lookup returns CDR1 KGHDR and CDR2 SFDVKD. Between the trimmed V and J ends, which lost 3 bases and 2 bases, there was a span of 4 bases.

The chain couples TRBV2 to TRBJ2-5, with D perhaps TRBD2 (5 bases). In germline, CDR1 is SNHLY, CDR2 FYNNEI. The CDR3 consists of 14 residues. V was cut by 8 bases and J by 3 bases, with 16 bases left in between. The CDR3 nucleotides read TGTGCCAGCGGGAGATGGGGTGTCAAAGAGACCCAGTACTTC. Translation gives CASGRWGVKETQYF.

This chain joins TRBV5-1 and TRBJ1-4, with D hard to call. The germline V and J ends were trimmed by 4 bases and 5 bases, with 15 bases remaining between them. The CDR3 covers 15 residues. From germline, CDR1 is SGHRS and CDR2 YFSETQ. CDR3 amino acids: CASSRRAPENEKLFF. The CDR3 nucleotides are TGCGCCAGCAGCAGGAGGGCACCAGAAAATGAAAAACTGTTTTTT.

The chain uses TRBV12-3 or TRBV12-4 and TRBJ1-6; D not certain. CDR3 size: 15 residues. V gave up 6 bases and J gave up 7 bases, with 16 bases separating them. Here the CDR3 reads CASREFGYGNSPLHF. For the CDR3, the DNA is TGTGCCAGCAGGGAGTTTGGATATGGGAATTCACCCCTCCACTTT.

This clonotype is a singleton in its sample. The V gene is TRBV29-1, the J gene TRBJ1-2; TRBD1 matches at 7 bases. CDR1 is SQVTM, CDR2 ANQGSEA, per germline. The CDR3 is 12 amino acids. After removal of 6 bases from V and 3 bases from J, the junction contained 4 bases not matched to a gene. The CDR3 region is CSVRGPDYGYTF. In DNA, the CDR3 is TGCAGCGTGAGGGGGCCGGACTATGGCTACACCTTC.

The chain joins TRBV3-1 to TRBJ2-1; D possibly uses TRBD1 or TRBD2 (5 bases each). Germline CDR1 is LGHDT and CDR2 is YNNKEL (reference sequence). V was pared by 2 bases and J by 4 bases, with 18 bases between. The CDR3 spans 17 residues. CDR3 sequence reads: CASSQWSKRDHYNEQFF. In DNA, the CDR3 is TGTGCCAGCAGCCAATGGTCAAAACGGGACCATTACAATGAGCAGTTCTTC.

The chain combines TRBV30 with TRBJ1-5, with unresolved D. CDR1 and CDR2 from the germline V gene are GTSNPN and SVGIG (reference sequence). Trimming removed 0 bases at V and 5 bases at J, with 8 bases between. This CDR3 is built from 13 residues. The CDR3 coding sequence is TGTGCCTGGAGTGTAGGCGGCTATCAGCCCCAGCATTTT. Translating it yields CAWSVGGYQPQHF.

The V call is TRBV28, the J call TRBJ1-2, with TRBD1 as a possible D gene (6 bases). Per the germline V gene, CDR1 is MDHEN and CDR2 is SYDVKM. The CDR3 is 15 residues long. Deletions cut 4 bases from V and 1 base from J, with 13 bases between. The DNA for the CDR3 is TGTGCCAGCAGTTCGGACAGAGAGAGTAACTATGGCTACACCTTC. Residues: CASSSDRESNYGYTF.

The chain couples TRBV11-3 to TRBJ2-2; the D gene is possibly TRBD1 (6 bases). The CDR3 is 14 amino acids. Trimming removed 8 bases at V and 5 bases at J, with 15 bases between. The germline gives CDR1 SGHNT, CDR2 YENEEA. The CDR3 protein is CASGQGISTGELFF. Here the CDR3 DNA reads TGTGCCAGCGGTCAGGGGATATCGACCGGGGAGCTGTTTTTT.

J is TRBJ1-1 and V is TRBV27; tentatively, D is TRBD1 (6 bases). The CDR3 is made up of 16 amino acids. The germline V gene encodes CDR1 MNHEY and CDR2 SMNVEV (reference sequence). Deletions cut 5 bases from V and 0 bases from J, with 16 bases between. The CDR3 DNA reads TGTGCCAGCAGTCCGAACCGGGACACCATGAACACTGAAGCTTTCTTT. As protein: CASSPNRDTMNTEAFF.

This clonotype was counted between two and nine times. The chain is built from TRBV7-8 and TRBJ2-5; TRBD2 agrees at 8 bases. The CDR3 has 16 amino acids. J lost 2 bases, V lost 5 bases, and 10 bases had no gene match. Germline lookup yields CDR1 SGHVS and CDR2 FQNEAQ. CDR3 amino acids: CASSPGSGRVQETQYF. CDR3 nucleotides: TGTGCCAGCAGCCCCGGGTCCGGGAGGGTTCAAGAGACCCAGTACTTC.

The chain recombines TRBV12-3 or TRBV12-4 with TRBJ2-1; 9 bases match TRBD2. V trimming: 6 bases; J trimming: 4 bases; junction bases outside the gene matches: 7. The CDR3 spans 15 residues. The CDR3 sequence: CASRYRLADYNEQFF. CDR3 bases: TGTGCCAGCAGGTATCGACTAGCGGATTACAATGAGCAGTTCTTC.

V and J are TRBV7-6 and TRBJ2-7; D is ambiguous. V lost 0 bases, J lost 3 bases, and 21 bases lay in between. Germline V gives CDR1 SGHVS, CDR2 FNYEAQ. The CDR3 sequence is 18 residues long. This CDR3 reads CASSLAIPTDGPHYEQYV. The DNA for the CDR3 is TGTGCCAGCAGCTTAGCTATCCCGACGGACGGTCCTCACTACGAGCAGTACGTC.

The chain uses TRBV19 and TRBJ2-1; 8 nucleotides match TRBD2. The CDR3 consists of 15 residues. The ends lost 2 bases at V and 2 bases at J; junction bases unmatched: 2. Germline assignment: CDR1 LNHDA and CDR2 SQIVND (reference sequence). The DNA of the CDR3 is TGTGCCAGTAGTATAATAGCGGGGACCTACAATGAGCAGTTCTTC. It is translated as CASSIIAGTYNEQFF.

This chain links TRBV19 with TRBJ2-5; D remains ambiguous. The CDR3 is made up of 11 amino acids. V lost 5 bases and J lost 5, with 6 bases in between. CDR1 is LNHDA, CDR2 SQIVND, per germline (reference sequence). The CDR3 sequence: CASSWFETQYF. CDR3 nucleotide sequence: TGTGCCAGTAGTTGGTTTGAGACCCAGTACTTC.

V is TRBV6-5 and J is TRBJ1-6; unclear D gene. CDR3 length: 14 amino acids. The V end was cut by 5 bases, the J end by 10 bases, with 15 bases between. Germline-derived CDR1 and CDR2 are MNHEY and SVGAGI. The CDR3 loop is CASSDLHLNSPLHF. DNA of the CDR3: TGTGCCAGCAGTGACCTCCACTTAAACTCACCCCTCCACTTT.

The V and J genes are TRBV27 and TRBJ2-1; D possibly corresponds to TRBD1 (6 bases). The CDR3 extends over 14 amino acids. V lost 5 bases to trimming and J lost 4 bases, with 12 bases between them. Per the germline V gene, CDR1 is MNHEY and CDR2 is SMNVEV (reference sequence). The CDR3 DNA reads as TGTGCCAGCAGTCCGTTGACAGGTTACAATGAGCAGTTCTTC. It yields the protein CASSPLTGYNEQFF.

This chain uses TRBV2 with TRBJ2-1; D not resolved. CDR3 length equals 12 residues. Germline values: CDR1 SNHLY, CDR2 FYNNEI. The V and J ends lost 8 bases and 7 bases respectively, with 12 bases between them. The CDR3 loop is CASETQENEQFF. The CDR3 DNA follows: TGTGCCAGCGAAACCCAGGAAAATGAGCAGTTCTTC.

Comment on this clonotype: Mismatch with germline at one junction end may stem from a read error. The rearrangement uses TRBV2 and TRBJ1-5; D may be TRBD1 (5 bases). CDR3 length: 14 amino acids. Germline values: CDR1 SNHLY, CDR2 FYNNEI. CDR3 residues: CARGLPLENHPQHF. The CDR3, as DNA: TGTGCCAGGGGACTTCCTTTGGAGAATCACCCCCAGCATTTT.

The chain employs TRBV7-2 and TRBJ2-7; 9 bases fit TRBD2. V shed 5 bases and J 2 bases; nucleotides not matched to a gene: 7. Germline CDR1 is SGHTA and CDR2 is FQGNSA. The CDR3 runs 15 residues. Written as DNA, the CDR3 is TGTGCCAGCAGCGACGGACTAGCGCGTCCCTACGAGCAGTACTTC. This gives the protein CASSDGLARPYEQYF.

The count of this clonotype is one. The chain combines TRBV20-1 with TRBJ2-7, with D perhaps matching TRBD1 or TRBD2 (7 bases each). The germline V and J ends were trimmed by 5 bases and 0 bases, with 20 bases remaining between them. Germline CDR1 is DFQATT and CDR2 is SNEGSKA (reference sequence). The CDR3 length is 16 residues. The CDR3 region is CSAWEGTEYSSYEQYF. The CDR3 region has the DNA TGCAGTGCTTGGGAGGGGACAGAATACAGCTCCTACGAGCAGTACTTC.